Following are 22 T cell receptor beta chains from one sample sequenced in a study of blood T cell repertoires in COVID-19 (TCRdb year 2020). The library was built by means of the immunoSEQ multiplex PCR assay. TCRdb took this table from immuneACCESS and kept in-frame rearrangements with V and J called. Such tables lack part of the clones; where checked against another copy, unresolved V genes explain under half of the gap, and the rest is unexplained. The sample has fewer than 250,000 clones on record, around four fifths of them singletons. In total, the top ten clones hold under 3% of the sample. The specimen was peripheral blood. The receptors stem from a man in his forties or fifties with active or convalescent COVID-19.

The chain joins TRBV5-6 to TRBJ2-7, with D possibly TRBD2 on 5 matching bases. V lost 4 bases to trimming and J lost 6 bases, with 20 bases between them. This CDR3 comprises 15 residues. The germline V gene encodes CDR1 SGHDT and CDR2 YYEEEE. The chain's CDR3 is CASSPAPGRDAEQYF. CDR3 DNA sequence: TGTGCCAGCAGCCCCGCTCCGGGAAGGGATGCCGAGCAGTACTTC.

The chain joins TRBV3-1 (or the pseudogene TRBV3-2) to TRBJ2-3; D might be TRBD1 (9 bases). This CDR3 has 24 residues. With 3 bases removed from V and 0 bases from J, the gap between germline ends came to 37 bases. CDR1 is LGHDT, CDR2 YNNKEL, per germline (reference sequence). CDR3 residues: CASSHPRTGAGGATEPTSTDTQYF. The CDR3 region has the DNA TGTGCCAGCAGCCACCCACGGACAGGGGCCGGGGGGGCGACAGAACCTACAAGCACAGATACGCAGTATTTT.

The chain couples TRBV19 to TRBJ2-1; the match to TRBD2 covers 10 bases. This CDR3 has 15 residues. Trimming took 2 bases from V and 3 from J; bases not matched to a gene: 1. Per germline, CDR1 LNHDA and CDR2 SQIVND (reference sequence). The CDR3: CASSIWTSGYNEQFF. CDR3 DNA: TGTGCCAGTAGTATATGGACTAGCGGCTACAATGAGCAGTTCTTC.

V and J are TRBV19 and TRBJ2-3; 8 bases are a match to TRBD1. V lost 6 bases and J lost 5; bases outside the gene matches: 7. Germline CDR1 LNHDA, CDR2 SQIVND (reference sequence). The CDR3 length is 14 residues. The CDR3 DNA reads TGTGCCAGTAGCAACCAGGGGGCGAGAGATACGCAGTATTTT. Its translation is CASSNQGARDTQYF.

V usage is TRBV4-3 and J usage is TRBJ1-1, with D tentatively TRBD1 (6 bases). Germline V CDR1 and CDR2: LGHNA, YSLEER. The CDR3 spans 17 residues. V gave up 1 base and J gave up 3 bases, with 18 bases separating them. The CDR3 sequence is CASSQAGRTGIDTEAFF. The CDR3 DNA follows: TGCGCCAGCAGCCAAGCGGGCCGAACAGGGATAGACACTGAAGCTTTCTTT.

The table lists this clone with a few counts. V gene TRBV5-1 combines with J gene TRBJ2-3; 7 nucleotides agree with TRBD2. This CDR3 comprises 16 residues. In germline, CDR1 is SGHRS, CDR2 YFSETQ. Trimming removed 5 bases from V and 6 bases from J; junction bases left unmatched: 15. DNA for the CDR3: TGCGCCAGCAGTGTATCAGGCGGGAGATCCAGGGATACGCAGTATTTT. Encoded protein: CASSVSGGRSRDTQYF. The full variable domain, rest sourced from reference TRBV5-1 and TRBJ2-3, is KAGVTQTPRYLIKTRGQQVTLSCSPISGHRSVSWYQQTPGQGLQFLFEYFSETQRNKGNFPGRFSGRQFSNSRSEMNVSTLELGDSALYLCASSVSGGRSRDTQYFGPGTRLTVL.

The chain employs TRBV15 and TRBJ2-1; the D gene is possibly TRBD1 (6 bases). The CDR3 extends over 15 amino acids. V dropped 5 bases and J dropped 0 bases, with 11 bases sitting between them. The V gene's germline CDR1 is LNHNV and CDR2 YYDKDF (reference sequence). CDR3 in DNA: TGTGCCACCAGCCACAGGGCGAGCTCCTACAATGAGCAGTTCTTC. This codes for CATSHRASSYNEQFF.

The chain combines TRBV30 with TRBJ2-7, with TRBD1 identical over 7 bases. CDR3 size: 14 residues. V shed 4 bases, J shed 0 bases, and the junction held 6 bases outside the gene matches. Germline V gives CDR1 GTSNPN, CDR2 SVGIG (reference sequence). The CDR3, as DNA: TGTGCCTGGAATCAACAGGGGAGCTCCTACGAGCAGTACTTC. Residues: CAWNQQGSSYEQYF.

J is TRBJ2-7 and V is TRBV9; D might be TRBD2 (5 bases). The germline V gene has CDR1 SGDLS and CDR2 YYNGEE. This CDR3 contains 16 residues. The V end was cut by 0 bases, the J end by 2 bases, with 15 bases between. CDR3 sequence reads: CASSVGASWGAYEQYF. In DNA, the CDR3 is TGTGCCAGCAGCGTAGGGGCAAGCTGGGGAGCCTACGAGCAGTACTTC.

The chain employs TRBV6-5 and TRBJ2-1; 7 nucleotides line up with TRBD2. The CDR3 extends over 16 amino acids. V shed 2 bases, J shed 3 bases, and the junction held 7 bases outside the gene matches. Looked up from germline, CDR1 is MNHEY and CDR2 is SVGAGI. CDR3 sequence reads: CASSYGAGERYNEQFF. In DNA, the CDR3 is TGTGCCAGCAGTTACGGGGCGGGAGAGCGCTACAATGAGCAGTTCTTC.

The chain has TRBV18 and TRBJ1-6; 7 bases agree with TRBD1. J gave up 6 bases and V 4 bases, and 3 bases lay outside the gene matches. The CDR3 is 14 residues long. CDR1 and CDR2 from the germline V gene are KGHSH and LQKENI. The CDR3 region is CASSQGAGNSPLHF. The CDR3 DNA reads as TGTGCCAGCTCACAGGGGGCTGGTAATTCACCCCTCCACTTT.

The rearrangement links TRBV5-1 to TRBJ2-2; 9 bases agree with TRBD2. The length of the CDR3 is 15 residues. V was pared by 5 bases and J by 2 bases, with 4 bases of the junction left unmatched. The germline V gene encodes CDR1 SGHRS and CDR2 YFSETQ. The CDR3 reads CASSLSGSNTGELFF. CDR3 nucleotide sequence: TGCGCCAGCAGTCTTAGCGGGAGCAACACCGGGGAGCTGTTTTTT.

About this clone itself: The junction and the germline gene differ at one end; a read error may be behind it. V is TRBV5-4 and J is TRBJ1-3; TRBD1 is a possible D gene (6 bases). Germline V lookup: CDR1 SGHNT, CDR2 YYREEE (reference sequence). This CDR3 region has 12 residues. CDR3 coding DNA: TGTGCCAGCAGCCCCCGGGAGGGACAAGCGGATTTT. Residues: CASSPREGQADF.

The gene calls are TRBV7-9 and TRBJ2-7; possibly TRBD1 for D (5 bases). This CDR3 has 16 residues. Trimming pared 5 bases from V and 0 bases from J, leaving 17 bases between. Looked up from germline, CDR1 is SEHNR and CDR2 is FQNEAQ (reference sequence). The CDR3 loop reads CASSPAQATSSYEQYF. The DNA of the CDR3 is TGTGCCAGCAGCCCTGCACAGGCGACCAGCTCCTACGAGCAGTACTTC.

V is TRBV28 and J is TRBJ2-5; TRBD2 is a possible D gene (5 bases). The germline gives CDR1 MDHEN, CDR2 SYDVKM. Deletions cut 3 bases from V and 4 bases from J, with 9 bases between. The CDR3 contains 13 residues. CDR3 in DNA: TGTGCCAGCAGTTTGACGGGAACAGAGACCCAGTACTTC. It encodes CASSLTGTETQYF.

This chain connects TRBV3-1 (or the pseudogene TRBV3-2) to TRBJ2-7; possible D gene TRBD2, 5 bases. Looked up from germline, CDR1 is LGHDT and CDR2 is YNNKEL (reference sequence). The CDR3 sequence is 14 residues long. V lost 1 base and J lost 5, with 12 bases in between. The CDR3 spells CASSQGTRRHEQYF. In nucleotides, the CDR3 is TGTGCCAGCAGCCAAGGGACTCGCCGGCACGAGCAGTACTTC.

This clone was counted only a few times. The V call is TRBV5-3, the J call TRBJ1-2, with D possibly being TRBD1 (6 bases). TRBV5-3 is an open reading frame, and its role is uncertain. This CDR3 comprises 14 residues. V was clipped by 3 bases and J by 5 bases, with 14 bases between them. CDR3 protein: CARSWVTGDYGYTF. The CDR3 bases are TGTGCCAGAAGCTGGGTGACAGGAGATTATGGCTACACCTTC.

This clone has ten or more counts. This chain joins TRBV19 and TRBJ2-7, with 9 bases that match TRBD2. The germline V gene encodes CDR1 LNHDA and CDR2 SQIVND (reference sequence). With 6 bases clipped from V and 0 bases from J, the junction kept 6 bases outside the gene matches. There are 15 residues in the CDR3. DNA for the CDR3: TGTGCCAGTAGATCCGGGACTAGCACCTCCTACGAGCAGTACTTC. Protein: CASRSGTSTSYEQYF.

The CDR3 loop is CASSEEGGAPYNEQFF. Written as DNA, the CDR3 is TGTGCCAGCAGTGAAGAAGGCGGGGCCCCCTACAATGAGCAGTTCTTC. The chain has TRBV2 and TRBJ2-1, with D perhaps matching TRBD2 (6 bases). With 1 base removed from V and 2 bases from J, the gap between germline ends came to 12 bases. Germline assignment: CDR1 SNHLY and CDR2 FYNNEI. The CDR3 sequence is 16 residues long.

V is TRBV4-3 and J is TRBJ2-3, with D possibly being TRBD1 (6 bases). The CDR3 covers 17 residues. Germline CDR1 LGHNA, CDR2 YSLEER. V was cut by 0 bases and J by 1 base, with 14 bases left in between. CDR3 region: CASSQDRGGSGTDTQYF. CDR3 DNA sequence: TGCGCCAGCAGCCAAGATCGAGGGGGATCGGGCACAGATACGCAGTATTTT.

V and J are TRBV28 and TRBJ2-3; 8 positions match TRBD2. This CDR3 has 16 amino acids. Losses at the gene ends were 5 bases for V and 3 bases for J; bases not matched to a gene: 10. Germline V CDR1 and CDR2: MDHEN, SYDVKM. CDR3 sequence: CASSTRLAGMTDTQYF. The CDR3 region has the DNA TGTGCCAGCAGTACCCGCCTAGCGGGTATGACAGATACGCAGTATTTT.

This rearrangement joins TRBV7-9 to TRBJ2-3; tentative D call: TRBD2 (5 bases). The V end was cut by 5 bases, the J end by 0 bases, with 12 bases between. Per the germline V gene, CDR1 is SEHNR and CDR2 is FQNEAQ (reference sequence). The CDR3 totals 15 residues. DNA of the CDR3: TGTGCCAGCAGCCCTAGCTTGGGAAGCACAGATACGCAGTATTTT. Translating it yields CASSPSLGSTDTQYF.